These 31 T cell receptor beta chains came from one sample sequenced in a study of cytomegalovirus exposure and HLA in healthy donors. Profiled with immunoSEQ multiplex PCR; TCRdb holds only in-frame clones, not every one. The sample carries some 270,000 clones, 80% to 90% recorded once. The sequencing sample was made of PBMCs. The receptors shown here come from a young woman in good health and CMV-seronegative.

The chain combines TRBV11-3 with TRBJ2-1, with 11 bases that match TRBD2. Germline V lookup: CDR1 SGHNT, CDR2 YENEEA. V was clipped by 3 bases and J by 7 bases; unmatched bases: 5. The CDR3 runs to 15 residues. CDR3 DNA sequence: TGTGCCAGCAGCTTTAGCGGGGGGGCACGGAATGAGCAGTTCTTC. This gives the protein CASSFSGGARNEQFF. The complete variable domain, with remaining parts taken from reference TRBV11-3 and TRBJ2-1, reads EAGVVQSPRYKIIEKKQPVAFWCNPISGHNTLYWYLQNLGQGPELLIRYENEEAVDDSQLPKDRFSAERLKGVDSTLKIQPAELGDSAVYLCASSFSGGARNEQFFGPGTRLTVL.

This clone showed up just once. The chain employs TRBV6-8 and TRBJ2-1; the match to TRBD2 covers 15 bases. V was clipped by 4 bases and J by 2 bases; unmatched bases: 9. Germline assignment: CDR1 MNHGY and CDR2 SAAAGT. The CDR3 has 19 amino acids. The CDR3 spells CASSSGGLAGGPTYNEQFF. The CDR3 DNA reads TGTGCCAGCAGTTCCGGAGGACTAGCGGGAGGGCCTACCTACAATGAGCAGTTCTTC.

A note on this clone: The same CDR3 is also encoded by other DNA sequences in this sample. J is TRBJ2-7 and V is TRBV30; no firm D call. The CDR3 loop spans 12 amino acids. V dropped 2 bases and J dropped 2 bases, with 7 bases sitting between them. The V gene's germline CDR1 is GTSNPN and CDR2 SVGIG (reference sequence). CDR3 sequence (DNA): TGTGCCTGGAGTCGACAAGCCTACGAGCAGTACTTC. It encodes CAWSRQAYEQYF.

This rearrangement joins TRBV30 to TRBJ2-3, with 10 bases matching TRBD1. CDR1 and CDR2 from the germline V gene are GTSNPN and SVGIG (reference sequence). V trimming: 5 bases; J trimming: 3 bases; junction bases outside the gene matches: 5. The CDR3 sequence is 14 residues long. CDR3: CAWDRDRGTDTQYF. The CDR3 DNA reads TGTGCCTGGGACCGGGACAGGGGTACAGATACGCAGTATTTT.

J is TRBJ2-3 and V is TRBV7-3, with TRBD1 as a possible D gene (5 bases). This CDR3 comprises 17 residues. CDR1 and CDR2 (germline): SGHTA, FQGTGA. V gave up 0 bases and J gave up 2 bases, with 15 bases separating them. The CDR3 region has the DNA TGTGCCAGCAGCTTAACGGGGTTTGGGGCGGACACAGATACGCAGTATTTT. It specifies CASSLTGFGADTDTQYF.

The genes are TRBV6-6 and TRBJ1-5, with D perhaps matching TRBD1 (6 bases). The CDR3 has 16 amino acids. Germline values: CDR1 MNHNY, CDR2 SVGAGI (reference sequence). V lost 2 bases and J 7 bases, leaving 18 bases between the germline ends. In DNA, the CDR3 is TGTGCCAGCAGTTACCGAGGAGACAGGCTCGAGCAGCCCCAGCATTTT. Its protein is CASSYRGDRLEQPQHF.

The chain employs TRBV6-5 and TRBJ1-5, with D possibly TRBD1 on 6 matching bases. Germline CDR1 and CDR2: MNHEY and SVGAGI. Trimming took 6 bases from V and 7 from J, leaving 16 bases between them. The CDR3 runs 14 residues. CDR3 coding DNA: TGTGCCAGCAGGACGACAGGCGATGGGCAGCCCCAGCATTTT. Translating gives CASRTTGDGQPQHF.

The chain couples TRBV7-2 to TRBJ2-7, with D unresolved. The germline V and J ends were trimmed by 1 base and 4 bases, with 8 bases remaining between them. Germline CDR1 and CDR2: SGHTA and FQGNSA. The CDR3 spans 13 residues. CDR3 region: CASSLGFGYEQYF. CDR3 coding DNA: TGTGCCAGCAGCTTAGGTTTCGGGTACGAGCAGTACTTC.

CDR3 sequence: CASSLTGFDGYTF. The CDR3 DNA follows: TGTGCCAGCAGCTTAACAGGCTTTGATGGCTACACCTTC. J is TRBJ1-2 and V is TRBV7-9; D possibly corresponds to TRBD1 (5 bases). The V and J ends lost 2 bases and 6 bases respectively, with 10 bases between them. CDR1 and CDR2 from the germline V gene are SEHNR and FQNEAQ (reference sequence). This CDR3 region has 13 residues.

The chain employs TRBV11-3 and TRBJ1-2; 7 bases are a match to TRBD1. The J segment lost 8 bases and the V segment lost 2 bases, leaving 8 bases of the junction unmatched. From germline, CDR1 is SGHNT and CDR2 YENEEA. The CDR3 loop spans 14 amino acids. The CDR3 is CASSLSWGQIGYTF. CDR3 coding DNA: TGTGCCAGCAGCTTATCCTGGGGACAGATCGGCTACACCTTC.

The genes are TRBV9 and TRBJ1-2, with a weak D call TRBD1 (5 bases). Trimming stripped 0 bases from V and 5 bases from J, with 11 bases between. The CDR3 has 14 amino acids. CDR1 is SGDLS and CDR2 is YYNGEE in the germline V gene. CDR3 bases: TGTGCCAGCAGCGTAGGTGGGGCAGAATATGGCTACACCTTC. Residues: CASSVGGAEYGYTF.

J is TRBJ1-1 and V is TRBV2; no reliable D call. Trimming took off 6 bases at V and 0 bases at J, with 11 bases between the two ends. In germline, CDR1 is SNHLY, CDR2 FYNNEI. The CDR3 is 14 residues long. CDR3 nucleotide sequence: TGTGCCAGCAGACCACGACTTTTGAACACTGAAGCTTTCTTT. It encodes CASRPRLLNTEAFF.

In its sample, this clone was seen a few times. The chain combines TRBV27 with TRBJ2-5, with 10 bases fitting TRBD2. The CDR3 extends over 16 amino acids. Germline values: CDR1 MNHEY, CDR2 SMNVEV (reference sequence). J was trimmed by 6 bases and V by 6 bases; bases with no gene match: 13. As DNA, the CDR3 is TGTGCCAGCAGGGGCGGGGGAGTAGCGGGGGGTAAGACCCAGTACTTC. Its translation is CASRGGGVAGGKTQYF.

The chain uses TRBV6-5 and TRBJ2-1, with D perhaps matching TRBD1 (6 bases). Trimming removed 2 bases at V and 5 bases at J, with 16 bases between. This CDR3 has 16 residues. Germline lookup yields CDR1 MNHEY and CDR2 SVGAGI. CDR3 region: CASSYERGGIDNEQFF. The DNA for the CDR3 is TGTGCCAGCAGTTACGAGAGAGGGGGTATAGACAATGAGCAGTTCTTC.

Concerning this clone itself: The same CDR3 is also encoded by other DNA sequences in this sample. This rearrangement joins TRBV2 to TRBJ1-1, with D possibly matching TRBD1 (5 bases). V lost 4 bases to trimming and J lost 1 base, with 10 bases between them. CDR3 size: 14 residues. CDR1 SNHLY and CDR2 FYNNEI come from the germline V gene. This chain's CDR3 is CASSGGQRNTEAFF. The CDR3 DNA follows: TGTGCCAGCAGTGGAGGACAACGGAACACTGAAGCTTTCTTT.

The chain couples TRBV6-1 to TRBJ2-5; the D gene is possibly TRBD1 (5 bases). The CDR3 consists of 12 residues. CDR1 MNHNS and CDR2 SASEGT come from the germline V gene. V was clipped by 4 bases and J by 5 bases, with 8 bases between them. The CDR3 here is CASSVSGETQYF. In DNA form, the CDR3 reads TGTGCCAGCAGTGTCTCAGGGGAGACCCAGTACTTC.

DNA of the CDR3: TGCAGCGTCGTCCCTACTAGCGGGGCGTACCAAGAGACCCAGTACTTC. Protein sequence: CSVVPTSGAYQETQYF. The chain couples TRBV29-1 to TRBJ2-5; 10 positions agree with TRBD2. This CDR3 region has 16 residues. The germline gives CDR1 SQVTM, CDR2 ANQGSEA. Losses at the gene ends were 6 bases for V and 0 bases for J; bases not matched to a gene: 10.

V usage is TRBV23-1 and J usage is TRBJ2-3; 8 nucleotides match TRBD2. TRBV23-1 is flagged as an ORF with uncertain function. V trimming: 6 bases; J trimming: 4 bases; junction bases outside the gene matches: 12. The CDR3 has 16 residues. CDR3 sequence (DNA): TGCGCCAGCAGCCCCCTCGGGGGGGCGAACTCAGATACGCAGTATTTT. Residues: CASSPLGGANSDTQYF.

The chain links TRBV11-2 to TRBJ2-3; 7 bases agree with TRBD2. Germline V gene data show CDR1 as SGHAT and CDR2 as FQNNGV. V trimming: 6 bases; J trimming: 1 base; junction bases outside the gene matches: 7. CDR3 length equals 15 residues. The DNA for the CDR3 is TGTGCCAGCAGTCCGTATGCGGGGGGCACAGATACGCAGTATTTT. Its translation is CASSPYAGGTDTQYF.

This clone was seen only a few times. V and J are TRBV7-9 and TRBJ2-7; D ambiguous. Trimming stripped 5 bases from V and 0 bases from J, with 11 bases between. This CDR3 comprises 14 residues. Germline CDR1 reads SEHNR; CDR2 reads FQNEAQ (reference sequence). The CDR3 DNA sequence: TGTGCCAGCAGCCTAAGAGGCAACTCCTACGAGCAGTACTTC. Amino acid sequence: CASSLRGNSYEQYF. Combining the CDR3 with reference TRBV7-9 and TRBJ2-7 gives the whole variable domain DTGVSQNPRHKITKRGQNVTFRCDPISEHNRLYWYRQTLGQGPEFLTYFQNEAQLEKSRLLSDRFSAERPKGSFSTLEIQRTEQGDSAMYLCASSLRGNSYEQYFGPGTRLTVT.

This chain joins TRBV7-9 and TRBJ2-1; 7 bases match TRBD2. There are 15 residues in the CDR3. J lost 8 bases, V lost 3 bases, and 10 bases had no gene match. CDR1 and CDR2 from the germline V gene are SEHNR and FQNEAQ (reference sequence). CDR3 in DNA: TGTGCCAGCAGCTTGGTTTGGACTAGAGGGGATGAGCAGTTCTTC. It encodes CASSLVWTRGDEQFF.

The genes are TRBV4-2 and TRBJ1-2; 12 bases match TRBD1. The J segment lost 4 bases and the V segment lost 3 bases, leaving 6 bases of the junction unmatched. Germline CDR1 and CDR2: LGHNA and YNFKEQ. This CDR3 has 16 amino acids. CDR3 in DNA: TGTGCCAGCAGCCATGGGACAGGGGGCGCGGGCTATGGCTACACCTTC. Amino acid sequence: CASSHGTGGAGYGYTF.

The chain links TRBV6-5 to TRBJ2-3; tentative D call: TRBD2 (6 bases). The CDR3 extends over 13 amino acids. Germline V lookup: CDR1 MNHEY, CDR2 SVGAGI. V shed 0 bases and J shed 7 bases, with 8 bases lying between them. CDR3 nucleotide sequence: TGTGCCAGCAGTTACTCGGAGGGGAATACGCAGTATTTT. It yields the protein CASSYSEGNTQYF.

This chain joins TRBV9 and TRBJ2-3; D is perhaps TRBD2 (6 bases). Germline loops: CDR1 SGDLS, CDR2 YYNGEE. This CDR3 is 16 amino acids long. Trimming took 0 bases from V and 2 from J, leaving 13 bases between them. CDR3 sequence: CASSVGVAAFTDTQYF. CDR3 nucleotides: TGTGCCAGCAGCGTAGGAGTAGCGGCCTTCACAGATACGCAGTATTTT.

The chain joins TRBV5-4 to TRBJ1-2, with a weak D call TRBD1 (6 bases). Between the trimmed V and J ends, which lost 7 bases and 5 bases, there was a span of 18 bases. The CDR3 totals 14 residues. Germline V gene sequence: CDR1 SGHNT, CDR2 YYREEE (reference sequence). The CDR3 DNA is TGTGCCAGCCGAATACAAACAGGGTGGTATGGCTACACCTTC. It translates to CASRIQTGWYGYTF. The full variable domain, its missing parts supplied by reference TRBV5-4 and TRBJ1-2, is ETGVTQSPTHLIKTRGQQVTLRCSSQSGHNTVSWYQQALGQGPQFIFQYYREEENGRGNFPPRFSGLQFPNYSSELNVNALELDDSALYLCASRIQTGWYGYTFGSGTRLTVV.

The chain employs TRBV5-1 and TRBJ1-1, with TRBD1 identical over 11 bases. Per the germline V gene, CDR1 is SGHRS and CDR2 is YFSETQ. This CDR3 has 15 residues. With V trimmed by 0 bases and J by 4 bases, 2 bases remained unmatched. CDR3 sequence reads: CASSLEGTGGTEAFF. CDR3 bases: TGCGCCAGCAGCTTGGAAGGGACAGGGGGCACTGAAGCTTTCTTT.

The V gene is TRBV5-1, the J gene TRBJ2-7; TRBD1 matches 7 bases. Germline CDR1 and CDR2: SGHRS and YFSETQ. The CDR3 has 17 amino acids. The trim removed 4 bases at V and 1 base at J, leaving 14 bases unmatched. The CDR3 sequence: CASSRGQSIGLSYEQYF. CDR3 sequence (DNA): TGCGCCAGCAGCCGGGGACAGTCGATAGGTCTTTCCTACGAGCAGTACTTC.

This chain uses TRBV5-1 with TRBJ2-3; tentative D call: TRBD1 (5 bases). Germline V gene data show CDR1 as SGHRS and CDR2 as YFSETQ. The ends were cut back, 3 bases at V and 0 bases at J, with 11 bases in the middle. This CDR3 comprises 15 residues. CDR3 nucleotide sequence: TGCGCCAGCAGCTCCCGACAGCTGAGCACAGATACGCAGTATTTT. Amino acids: CASSSRQLSTDTQYF.

The chain uses TRBV9 and TRBJ2-2, with D perhaps matching TRBD2 (6 bases). Trimming took off 0 bases at V and 1 base at J, with 10 bases between the two ends. Germline CDR1 and CDR2: SGDLS and YYNGEE. This CDR3 comprises 16 residues. The CDR3, as DNA: TGTGCCAGCAGCGTAGGAACAGCGGGGAACACCGGGGAGCTGTTTTTT. It specifies CASSVGTAGNTGELFF.

The chain combines TRBV9 with TRBJ2-1, with D maybe TRBD2 (5 bases). V lost 3 bases and J 3 bases, leaving 16 bases between the germline ends. The germline V gene encodes CDR1 SGDLS and CDR2 YYNGEE. This CDR3 comprises 16 residues. As DNA, the CDR3 is TGTGCCAGCAGCGCCTCGGGCCGGGATCGCTACAATGAGCAGTTCTTC. Encoded protein: CASSASGRDRYNEQFF.

The rearrangement uses TRBV19 and TRBJ2-7; TRBD1 is a possible D gene (6 bases). The CDR3 is 14 amino acids. V was cut by 3 bases and J by 4 bases, with 13 bases left in between. Germline CDR1 and CDR2: LNHDA and SQIVND (reference sequence). The DNA of the CDR3 is TGTGCCAGTAGTATTAACAGGGAAGGGTACGAGCAGTACTTC. Its translation: CASSINREGYEQYF.